These T cell receptor beta chains were read from a single sample in a study of a mutant IDH1 vaccine in newly diagnosed glioma. No antigen has been identified for these receptors. Profiling relied on immunoSEQ multiplex PCR, and the TCRdb table lists in-frame clones only, not all of them. The repertoire holds 70,000 or so clones, with more than 85% as singletons. This sample comprised PBMCs, obtained from a glioma patient whose treatment included an IDH1 peptide vaccine. The source of these receptors is a man aged 25 to 45 with glioma. Each CDR3 is given without its conserved first and last residue. Fields, in order: CDR3 length, V gene, J gene, CDR3 protein.

>14|TRBV27|TRBJ2-7
ASSLSWDRVDYEQY
>14|TRBV28|TRBJ2-3
ASTSLWRGLLDTQY
>10|TRBV2|TRBJ1-1
ASSEWVAEAF
>11|TRBV2|TRBJ2-4
ASSRTGKNIQY
>13|TRBV6-5|TRBJ1-1
ASSYVTGGGGEAF
>12|TRBV7-2|TRBJ2-5
ASSFGNRQETQY
>13|TRBV30|TRBJ2-1
AFRIDRGLDNEQF
>9|TRBV28|TRBJ2-7
ASSQGYEQY
>16|TRBV7-8|TRBJ2-3
ASSLVGETGVMTDTQY
>14|TRBV6-9|TRBJ2-3
ASSYPGTGSTDTQY
>12|TRBV29-1|TRBJ2-1
SVEAPETTNEQF
>11|TRBV11-2|TRBJ2-3
ASSLEAPDTQY
>12|TRBV9|TRBJ2-7
ASSVGTGPYEQY
>11|TRBV7-9|TRBJ2-7
ASSFGDTLEQY
>15|TRBV14|TRBJ2-1
ASSQESLVEEYNEQF
>15|TRBV7-2|TRBJ1-5
ASSPGAPGDPRQPQH
>11|TRBV27|TRBJ1-1
ASREFYVTEAF
>11|TRBV2|TRBJ1-1
ASRLTLNTEAF
>12|TRBV28|TRBJ1-2
ASSSTGPLYGYT
>14|TRBV5-6|TRBJ1-3
ASSGGFGTAGNTIY
>12|TRBV6-1|TRBJ1-3
ASRGGQGGNTIY
>12|TRBV6-5|TRBJ2-3
ATRRSGGSNTQY
>12|TRBV9|TRBJ2-7
ASSVGQGTYEQY
>14|TRBV21-1|TRBJ2-7
ASSPTRTAFFYEQY
>11|TRBV5-4|TRBJ2-7
ASSTGGAYEQY
>11|TRBV19|TRBJ1-5
ASSTPLGVPQH
>13|TRBV6-1|TRBJ1-3
ASSKDGVSGNTIY
>12|TRBV4-2|TRBJ2-7
ASSLAASSYEQY